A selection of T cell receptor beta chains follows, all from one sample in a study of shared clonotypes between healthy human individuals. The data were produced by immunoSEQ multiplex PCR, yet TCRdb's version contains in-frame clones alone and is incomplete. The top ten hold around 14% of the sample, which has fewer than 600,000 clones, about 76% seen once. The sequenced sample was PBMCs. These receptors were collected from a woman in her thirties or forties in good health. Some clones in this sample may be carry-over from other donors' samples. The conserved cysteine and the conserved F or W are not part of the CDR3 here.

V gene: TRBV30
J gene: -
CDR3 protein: AWHNRGYEQY

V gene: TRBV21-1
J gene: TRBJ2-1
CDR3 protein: ASSGRANSGNYNEQF

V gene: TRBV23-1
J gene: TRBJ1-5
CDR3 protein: ASSPKATGDHNQPQH

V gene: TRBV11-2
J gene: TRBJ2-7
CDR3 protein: ASSLGRAAGTYEQY

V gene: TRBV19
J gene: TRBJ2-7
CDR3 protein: ASSDETGTGSYEQY

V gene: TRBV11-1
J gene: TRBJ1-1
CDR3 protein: ASSLDGTGAGYTEAF

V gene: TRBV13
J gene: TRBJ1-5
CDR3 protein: ASTAGQGYQPQH

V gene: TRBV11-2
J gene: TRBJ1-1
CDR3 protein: ASSQGQAENTEAF

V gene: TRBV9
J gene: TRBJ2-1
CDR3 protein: ASSVSAGVESNEQF

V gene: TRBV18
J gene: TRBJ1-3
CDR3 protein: ASSITGGPLAGNTIY

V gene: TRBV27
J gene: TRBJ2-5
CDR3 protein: ASSLRVAAETQY

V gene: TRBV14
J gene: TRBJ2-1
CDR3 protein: ASSQTYNEQF

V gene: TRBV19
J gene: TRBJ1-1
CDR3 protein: ASSIPGGGAF

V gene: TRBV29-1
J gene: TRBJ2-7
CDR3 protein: SVTTISYEQY

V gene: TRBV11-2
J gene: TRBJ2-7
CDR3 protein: ASSSIVGRAPEQY

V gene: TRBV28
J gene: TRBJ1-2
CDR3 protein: ASRSGTGIRGYT

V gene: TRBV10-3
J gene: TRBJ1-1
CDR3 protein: AINPDRNTEAF

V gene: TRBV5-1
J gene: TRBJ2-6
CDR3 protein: ASSLEARDYSGANVLT

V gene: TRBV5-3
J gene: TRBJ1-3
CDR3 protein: ARREGTFDRNTIY

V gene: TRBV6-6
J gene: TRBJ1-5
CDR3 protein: ASSYTSYGSHQPQH

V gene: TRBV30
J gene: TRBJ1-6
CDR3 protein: AWKVQNSPLH

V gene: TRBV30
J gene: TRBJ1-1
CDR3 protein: AWSDQGLGEAF

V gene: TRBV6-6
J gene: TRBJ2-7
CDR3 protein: ASKLELTYEQY

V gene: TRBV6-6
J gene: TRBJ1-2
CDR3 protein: ASRLLQANYGYT

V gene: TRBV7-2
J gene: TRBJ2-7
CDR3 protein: ASSFQGQGYYEQY

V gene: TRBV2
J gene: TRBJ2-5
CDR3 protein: ASLFGVEETQY

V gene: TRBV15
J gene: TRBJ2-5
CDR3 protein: ATSRGGPRTSGSGQTQY

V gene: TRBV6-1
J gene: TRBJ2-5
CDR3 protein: ASSEFMREGETQY

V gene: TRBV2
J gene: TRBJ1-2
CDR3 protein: ASVGEGFANYGYT

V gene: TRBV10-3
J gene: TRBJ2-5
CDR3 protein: AIGQASSETQY

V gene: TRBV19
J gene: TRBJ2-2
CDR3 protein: ASSRPGQTTGELF

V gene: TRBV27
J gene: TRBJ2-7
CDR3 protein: ASMVAGTYEQY

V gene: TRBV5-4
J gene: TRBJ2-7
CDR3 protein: ASSLRQGADEQY

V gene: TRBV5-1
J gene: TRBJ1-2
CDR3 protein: ASSTTGLRSYGYT

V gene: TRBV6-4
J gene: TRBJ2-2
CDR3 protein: ASSTDSTPTGELF

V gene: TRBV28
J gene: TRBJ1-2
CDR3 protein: AHNRGREGYGYT

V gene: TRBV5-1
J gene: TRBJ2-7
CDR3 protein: ASSSQEYEQY

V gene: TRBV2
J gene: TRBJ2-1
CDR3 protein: ASSRTVYNEQF

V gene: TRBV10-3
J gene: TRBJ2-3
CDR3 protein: AISESGLAGSLRGDTQY

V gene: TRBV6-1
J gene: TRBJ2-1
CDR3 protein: ASSAGLAETYEQF

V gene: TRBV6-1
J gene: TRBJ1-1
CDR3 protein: ASSDGGANTEAF

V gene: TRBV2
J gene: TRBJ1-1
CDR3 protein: ASSAPPHFTEAF

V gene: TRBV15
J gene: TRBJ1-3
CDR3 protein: ATSRPGPGNTIY

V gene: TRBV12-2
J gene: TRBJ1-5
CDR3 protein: ASRSPSGTELPPQH

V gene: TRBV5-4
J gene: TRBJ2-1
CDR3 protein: ASSLDPSGIPADEQF

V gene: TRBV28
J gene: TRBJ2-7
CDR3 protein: ASSFTPYQLYSSYEQY

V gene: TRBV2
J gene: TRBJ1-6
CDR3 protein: ASRDRGSLTPLH

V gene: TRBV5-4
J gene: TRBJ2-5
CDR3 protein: ASSLERGNQETQY

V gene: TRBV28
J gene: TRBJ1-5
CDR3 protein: ASRASGGNQPQH

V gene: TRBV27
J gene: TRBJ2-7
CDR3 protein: ATQGLAGAYEQY

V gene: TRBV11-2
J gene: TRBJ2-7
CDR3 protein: ASRAQDGSYEQY

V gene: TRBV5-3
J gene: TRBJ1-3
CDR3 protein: ARSLKTGHTDISGNTIY

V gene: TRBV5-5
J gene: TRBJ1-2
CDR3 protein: ASSERQGIVGVYGYT

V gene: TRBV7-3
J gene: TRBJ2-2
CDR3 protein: ASSSQGGGTGELF

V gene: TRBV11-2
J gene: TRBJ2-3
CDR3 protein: ASRLLTVDTDTQY

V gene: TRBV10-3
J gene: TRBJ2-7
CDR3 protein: AISTAPSGSTYEQY

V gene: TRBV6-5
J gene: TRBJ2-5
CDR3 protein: ASSNQETQY

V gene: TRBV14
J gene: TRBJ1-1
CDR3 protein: ASSQGGRVWAF

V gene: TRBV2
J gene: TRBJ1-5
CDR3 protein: ASRQGGQSNQPQH

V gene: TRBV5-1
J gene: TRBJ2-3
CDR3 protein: ASSLVGGHTDTQY